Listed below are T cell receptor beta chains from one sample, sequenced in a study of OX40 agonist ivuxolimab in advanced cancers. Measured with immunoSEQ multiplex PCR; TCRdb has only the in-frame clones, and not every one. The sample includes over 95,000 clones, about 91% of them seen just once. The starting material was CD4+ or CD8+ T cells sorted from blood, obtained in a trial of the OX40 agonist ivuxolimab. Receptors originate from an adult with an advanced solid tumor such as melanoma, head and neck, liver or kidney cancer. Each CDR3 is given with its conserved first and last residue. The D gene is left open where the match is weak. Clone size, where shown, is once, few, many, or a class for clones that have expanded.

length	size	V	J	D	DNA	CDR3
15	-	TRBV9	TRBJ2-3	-	TGTGCCAGCAGCCCCCAAGAGGAGGGGGCAGATACGCAGTATTTT	CASSPQEEGADTQYF
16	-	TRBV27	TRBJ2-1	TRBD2	TGTGCCAGCAGAGGACTAGCGGGGGTCTCCTACAATGAGCAGTTCTTC	CASRGLAGVSYNEQFF
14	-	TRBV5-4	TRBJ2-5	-	TGTGCCAGCAATCTGCGAGGGAGAAGTGAGACCCAGTACTTC	CASNLRGRSETQYF
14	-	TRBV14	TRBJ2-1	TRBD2	TGTGCCAGCAGCCACCGACTAGCGAAAGGTGAGCAGTTCTTC	CASSHRLAKGEQFF
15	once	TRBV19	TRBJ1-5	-	TGTGCCAGTCGCATAATCTCATATAGCAATCAGCCCCAGCATTTT	CASRIISYSNQPQHF
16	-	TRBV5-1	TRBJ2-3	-	TGCGCCAGCAGCTTGGGAGGGGCGGGAAGGAAAGATACGCAGTATTTT	CASSLGGAGRKDTQYF
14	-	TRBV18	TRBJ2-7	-	TGTGCCAGCTCACCATTTCGGGGGGCAAACGAGCAGTACTTC	CASSPFRGANEQYF
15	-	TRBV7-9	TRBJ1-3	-	TGTGCCAGCAGCTCGCAGGCAGGGGCTGGAAACACCATATATTTT	CASSSQAGAGNTIYF
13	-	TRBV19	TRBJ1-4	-	TGTGCCAGTACGGGACAAGGCCCATTCGGTTTGTTTTTT	CASTGQGPFGLFF
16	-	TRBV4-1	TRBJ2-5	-	TGCGCCAGCAGCCAAGATGGGTTTGGGTGGCAAGAGACCCAGTACTTC	CASSQDGFGWQETQYF
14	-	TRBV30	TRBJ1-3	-	TGTGCCTGGAAGCTGGGTGCAGCTGGAAACACCATATATTTT	CAWKLGAAGNTIYF
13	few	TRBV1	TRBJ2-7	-	TGCACCAGCAGCCAAGATGGATTTTACGAGCAGTACTTC	CTSSQDGFYEQYF
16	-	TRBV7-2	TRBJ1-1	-	TGTGCCAGCAGCTCCAAGCTCGACAGGATTGCGACTGAAGCTTTCTTT	CASSSKLDRIATEAFF
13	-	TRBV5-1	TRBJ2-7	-	TGCGCCAGCAGCGTAGCGCCTTCCTACGAGCAGTACTTC	CASSVAPSYEQYF
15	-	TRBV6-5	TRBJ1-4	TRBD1	TGTGCCAGCAGAAAAACAGGGGGATCTAATGAAAAACTGTTTTTT	CASRKTGGSNEKLFF
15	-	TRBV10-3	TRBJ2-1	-	TGTGCCATCAGTGAGGCTCTTCGGACACAGAATGAGCAGTTCTTC	CAISEALRTQNEQFF
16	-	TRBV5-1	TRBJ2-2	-	TGCGCCAGCAGCTTGGCCATGTTAGCTTCCACCGGGGAGCTGTTTTTT	CASSLAMLASTGELFF
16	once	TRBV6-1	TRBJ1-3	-	TGTGCCAGCAGTGAAGGGTTGCAGGTCCGTGGAAACACCATATATTTT	CASSEGLQVRGNTIYF
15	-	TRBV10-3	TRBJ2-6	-	TGTGCCATCAGTGACCCAGGGACTGGGGCCAACGTCCTGACTTTC	CAISDPGTGANVLTF
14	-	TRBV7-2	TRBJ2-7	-	TGTGCCAGCAGCTTAGTTCCGACCCAGGGCGAGCAGTACTTC	CASSLVPTQGEQYF
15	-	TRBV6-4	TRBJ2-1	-	TGTGCCAGCAGCCCCCAGGGGAGCTGGAACAATGAGCAGTTCTTC	CASSPQGSWNNEQFF
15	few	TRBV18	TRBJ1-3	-	TGTGCCAGCTCACCAGTACAGTTCATTGGAAACACCATATATTTT	CASSPVQFIGNTIYF
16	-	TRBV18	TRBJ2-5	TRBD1	TGTGCCAGCTCACCCTCCTGGACAGGGTCTAGGAGGACCCAGTACTTC	CASSPSWTGSRRTQYF
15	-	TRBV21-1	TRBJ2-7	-	TGTGCCAGCAGCAAAGCCTGGCTGAGCTCCTACGAGCAGTACTTC	CASSKAWLSSYEQYF
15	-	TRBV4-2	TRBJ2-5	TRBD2	TGTGCCAGCAGCCAAGAATGGCGGGAGCCGGAGACCCAGTACTTC	CASSQEWREPETQYF
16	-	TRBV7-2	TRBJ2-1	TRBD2	TGTGCCAGCAGCTTAGTAGGAGCGGGAGCCTACAATGAGCAGTTCTTC	CASSLVGAGAYNEQFF
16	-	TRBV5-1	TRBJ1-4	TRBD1	TGCGCCAGCAGCTTGAGGTGGCAGGGGGCGGATGAAAAACTGTTTTTT	CASSLRWQGADEKLFF
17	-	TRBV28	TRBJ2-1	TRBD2	TGTGCCAGCAGTCCACCCAATAGCGGGAGGGCCGGCAATGAGCAGTTCTTC	CASSPPNSGRAGNEQFF
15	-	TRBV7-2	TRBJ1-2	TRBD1	TGTGCCAGCAGCTTAAAGGACAGGGCTAACTATGGCTACACCTTC	CASSLKDRANYGYTF
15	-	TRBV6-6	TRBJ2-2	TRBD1	TGTGCCAGCAGTCCCGGGACAGAGAACACCGGGGAGCTGTTTTTT	CASSPGTENTGELFF
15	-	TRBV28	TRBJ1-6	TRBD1	TGTGCCAGCATCGGGACAGATTTATATAATTCACCCCTCCACTTT	CASIGTDLYNSPLHF
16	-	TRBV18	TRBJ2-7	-	TGTGCCAGCTCACCGGGGCAGGGCCTACCTCCTTACGAGCAGTACTTC	CASSPGQGLPPYEQYF
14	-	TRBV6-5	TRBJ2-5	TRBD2	TGTGCCAGCAGTTACTCGACCGGGGGGGAGACCCAGTACTTC	CASSYSTGGETQYF
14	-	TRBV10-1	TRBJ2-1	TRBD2	TGCGCCAGCAGTGAGGGCGGGAGCTCGGATGAGCAGTTCTTC	CASSEGGSSDEQFF
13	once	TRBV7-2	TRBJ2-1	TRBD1	TGTGCCAGCAACCCGACAGGGGTTAATGAGCAGTTCTTC	CASNPTGVNEQFF
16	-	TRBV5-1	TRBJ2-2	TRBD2	TGCGCCAGCAGCCTAGGGACTAGCCAGAACACCGGGGAGCTGTTTTTT	CASSLGTSQNTGELFF
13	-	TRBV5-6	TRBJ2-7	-	TGTGCCAGCAGCCACAGGAGGGAGGGGGGGCAGTACTTC	CASSHRREGGQYF
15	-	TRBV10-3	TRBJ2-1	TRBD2	TGTGCCATCAGTTCTAGCGGGAGCTCCTACAATGAGCAGTTCTTC	CAISSSGSSYNEQFF
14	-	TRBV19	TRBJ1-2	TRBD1	TGTGCCAGTGGTGACAGGGTAAATAACTATGGCTACACCTTC	CASGDRVNNYGYTF
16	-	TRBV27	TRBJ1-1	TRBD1	TGTGCCAGCAAACCTGACAGGGGGCGGAGGAACACTGAAGCTTTCTTT	CASKPDRGRRNTEAFF
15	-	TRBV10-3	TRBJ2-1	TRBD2	TGTGCCATCAGTGAGAGGCTAGCGGGAAACAATGAGCAGTTCTTC	CAISERLAGNNEQFF
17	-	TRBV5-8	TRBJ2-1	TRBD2	TGTGCCAGCAGCTCGAACTACCGGGGACTAGCGGGTGATGAGCAGTTCTTC	CASSSNYRGLAGDEQFF
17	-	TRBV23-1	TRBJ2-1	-	TGCGCCAGCAGTCAGCTGCCGGGACTGGGGGAAAGGAATGAGCAGTTCTTC	CASSQLPGLGERNEQFF
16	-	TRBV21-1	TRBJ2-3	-	TGTGCCAGCAGCACCAGACAGGTTAATAGCACAGATACGCAGTATTTT	CASSTRQVNSTDTQYF
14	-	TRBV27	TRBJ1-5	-	TGTGCCAGCAGGAACCTCCGGAGCAATCAGCCCCAGCATTTT	CASRNLRSNQPQHF
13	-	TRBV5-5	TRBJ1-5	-	TGTGCCAGCAGCTTGGATTATTTCGGGTCCCAGCATTTT	CASSLDYFGSQHF
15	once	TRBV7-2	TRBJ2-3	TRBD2	TGTGCCAGCGATTCTAGCGGGAGGGCCGGAGATACGCAGTATTTT	CASDSSGRAGDTQYF
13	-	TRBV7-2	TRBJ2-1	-	TGTGCCAGCAGCTCCGGACCGTACGGTGAGCAGTTCTTC	CASSSGPYGEQFF